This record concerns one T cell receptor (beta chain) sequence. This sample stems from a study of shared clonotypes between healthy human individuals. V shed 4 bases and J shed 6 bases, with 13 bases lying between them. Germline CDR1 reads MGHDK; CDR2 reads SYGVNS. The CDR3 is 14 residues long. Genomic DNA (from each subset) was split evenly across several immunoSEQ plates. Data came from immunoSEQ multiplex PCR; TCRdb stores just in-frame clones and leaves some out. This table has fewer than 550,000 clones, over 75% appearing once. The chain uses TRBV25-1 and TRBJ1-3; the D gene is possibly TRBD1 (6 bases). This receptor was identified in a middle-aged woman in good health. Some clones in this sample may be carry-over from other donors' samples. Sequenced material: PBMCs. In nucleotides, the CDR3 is TGTGCCAGCAGTGCCACAGGGCGGGCAAACACCATATATTTT. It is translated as CASSATGRANTIYF.